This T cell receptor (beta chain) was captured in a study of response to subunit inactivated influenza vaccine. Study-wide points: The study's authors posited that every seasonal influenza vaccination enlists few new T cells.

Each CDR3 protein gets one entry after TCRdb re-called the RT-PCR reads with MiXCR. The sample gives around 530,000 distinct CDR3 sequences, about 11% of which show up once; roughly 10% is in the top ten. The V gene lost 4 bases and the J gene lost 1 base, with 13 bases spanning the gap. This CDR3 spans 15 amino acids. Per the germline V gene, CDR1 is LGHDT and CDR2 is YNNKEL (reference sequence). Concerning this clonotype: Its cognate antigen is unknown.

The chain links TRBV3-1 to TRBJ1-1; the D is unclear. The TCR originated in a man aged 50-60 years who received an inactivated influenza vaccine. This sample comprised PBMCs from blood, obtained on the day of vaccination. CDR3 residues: CASSPPLTGNTEAFF. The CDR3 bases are TGTGCCAGCAGCCCCCCGTTAACGGGGAACACTGAAGCTTTCTTT.